This is a list of T cell receptor beta chains from one sample in a study of PD-L1 blockade in urothelial cancer. Repertoires were generated with immunoSEQ multiplex PCR, while TCRdb's copy carries only in-frame clones and drops some. The sample lists fewer than 85,000 clones, over 80% occurring once. Source: PBMCs, taken around atezolizumab (anti-PD-L1) treatment. These receptors were obtained from a woman aged 70-85 years with urothelial cancer. Each CDR3 is given with its conserved first and last residue. A D gene is named only where the DNA matches it firmly. Size is stated for part of the rows, as once, few or many counts, or as a class when the clone is expanded.

j_gene	d_gene	abundance	v_gene	CDR3nt	CDR3aa
TRBJ1-5	TRBD1	NA	TRBV5-4	TGTGCCAGCAGCTTCACGCAGGGGGTCGGGAATCAGCCCCAGCATTTT	CASSFTQGVGNQPQHF
TRBJ2-1	NA	few	TRBV9	TGTGCCAGCAGCGAGGACTCGAGCTCCTACAATGAGCAGTTCTTC	CASSEDSSSYNEQFF
TRBJ1-1	NA	once	TRBV5-6	TGTGCCAGCACCAGGAGGGAGATGAACACTGAAGCTTTCTTT	CASTRREMNTEAFF
TRBJ2-1	TRBD1	NA	TRBV5-1	TGCGCCAGCAGCTTGGCGACAGGGCCAAACAATGAGCAGTTCTTC	CASSLATGPNNEQFF
TRBJ2-7	NA	NA	TRBV2	TGTGCCAGCAGGGGGGGTTCCTACGAGCAGTACTTC	CASRGGSYEQYF
TRBJ1-2	TRBD1	NA	TRBV19	TGTGCCAGTAGTGGCCCGGGACAGGGGAACTATGGCTACACCTTC	CASSGPGQGNYGYTF
TRBJ1-2	NA	NA	TRBV7-9	TGTGCCAGCAGCTCAAACTATGGCTACACCTTC	CASSSNYGYTF
TRBJ2-3	NA	many	TRBV30	TGTGCCTGGAGTCCTTCAGGGGCCACAGATACGCAGTATTTT	CAWSPSGATDTQYF
TRBJ1-2	TRBD1	NA	TRBV7-9	TGTGCCAGCAGTTCCGACAGGGACCAGGCTAACTATGGCTACACCTTC	CASSSDRDQANYGYTF
TRBJ1-3	TRBD1	NA	TRBV7-7	TGTGCCAGCAGCCCACTGACAGGGTCTGCCGGAAACACCATATATTTT	CASSPLTGSAGNTIYF
TRBJ2-1	NA	NA	TRBV9	TGTGCCAGCAGCGATAGGGGGGGGACCTACAATGAGCAGTTCTTC	CASSDRGGTYNEQFF
TRBJ1-1	TRBD1	NA	TRBV11-3	TGTGCCAGCAGCTTAGCTTGGGACAGTGAAGCTTTCTTT	CASSLAWDSEAFF
TRBJ2-7	NA	once	TRBV6-5	TGTGCCAGCAGGAGGGAGGTTTCTACCTACGAGCAGTACTTC	CASRREVSTYEQYF
TRBJ1-6	NA	NA	TRBV27	TGTGCCAGCAGTTGGTCGGGGTCTGATTCACCCCTCCACTTT	CASSWSGSDSPLHF
TRBJ1-6	NA	NA	TRBV5-1	TGCGCCAGCAGCTTGGGAGTTTCGGGTTCACCCCTCCACTTT	CASSLGVSGSPLHF
TRBJ1-2	NA	NA	TRBV9	TGTGCCAGCAGTGATAAGTCAGACCCCACAGGCGGCTACACCTTC	CASSDKSDPTGGYTF
TRBJ2-1	NA	NA	TRBV7-8	TGTGCCAGCGTCCCGGGAGTTTCGACCTACAATGAGCAGTTCTTC	CASVPGVSTYNEQFF
TRBJ1-2	NA	NA	TRBV15	TGTGCCACCAGCAGAGACCGGGGGGCCGACTATGGCTACACCTTC	CATSRDRGADYGYTF
TRBJ2-2	NA	NA	TRBV4-1	TGCGCCAGCAGCCAATATAGACAGCTCGGGGAGCTGTTTTTT	CASSQYRQLGELFF
TRBJ2-1	NA	NA	TRBV18	TGTGCCAGCTCACCACCGAGCAATGAGCAGTTCTTC	CASSPPSNEQFF
TRBJ1-5	NA	NA	TRBV2	TGTGCCAGCACTAGAGACAATCAGCCCCAGCATTTT	CASTRDNQPQHF
TRBJ2-7	NA	once	TRBV19	TGTGCCAGTAGTATAGACAGGGTGAGCGAGCAGTACTTC	CASSIDRVSEQYF
TRBJ2-7	NA	NA	TRBV14	TGTGCCAGCAGCCAAGGAGTAGTTCCCTACGAGCAGTACTTC	CASSQGVVPYEQYF
TRBJ2-7	NA	NA	TRBV15	TGTGCCACCAGCAGAGATTCGATAGCAAGCTCCTACGAGCAGTACTTC	CATSRDSIASSYEQYF
TRBJ1-6	NA	once	TRBV2	TGTGCCAGCAGTGAGACAGACTCCTATAATTCACCCCTCCACTTT	CASSETDSYNSPLHF
TRBJ1-2	NA	NA	TRBV29-1	TGCAGCGTTGAAGAAACAAGGGGAGGCTACACCTTC	CSVEETRGGYTF
TRBJ1-4	NA	NA	TRBV7-8	TGTGCCAGCAGTCCGAGGTTGGCTAATGAAAAACTGTTTTTT	CASSPRLANEKLFF
TRBJ1-5	NA	once	TRBV21-1	TGTGCCAGCAGCAAAGCTGGGACAGTCTACAATCAGCCCCAGCATTTT	CASSKAGTVYNQPQHF
TRBJ1-1	NA	NA	TRBV5-1	TGCGCCAGCAGCCCCCCCACAGACATGAACACTGAAGCTTTCTTT	CASSPPTDMNTEAFF
TRBJ2-1	TRBD2	NA	TRBV4-2	TGTGCCAGCAGCCAGGCTAGCGGGGGGAGTGAGCAGTTCTTC	CASSQASGGSEQFF
TRBJ2-2	TRBD2	NA	TRBV27	TGTGCCAGCAGACCGGGACTAGTGAGCACCGGGGAGCTGTTTTTT	CASRPGLVSTGELFF
TRBJ2-1	TRBD2	NA	TRBV30	TGTGCCTTAGCGGGAGGGCCAGGTGAGCAGTTCTTC	CALAGGPGEQFF
TRBJ2-2	NA	NA	TRBV5-1	TGCGCCAGCAGCCAGGAATTCAACACCGGGGAGCTGTTTTTT	CASSQEFNTGELFF
TRBJ1-4	NA	NA	TRBV5-1	TGCGCCAGCAGCTTGGCCGGTGAACATGAAAAACTGTTTTTT	CASSLAGEHEKLFF
TRBJ1-4	TRBD1	NA	TRBV5-1	TGCGCCAGCAGCCCTGGACAGGGCGGCGAAAAACTGTTTTTT	CASSPGQGGEKLFF
TRBJ1-1	NA	once	TRBV5-1	TGCGCCAGCAGCTTGGAGGCAGTGGGCATTATGAACACTGAAGCTTTCTTT	CASSLEAVGIMNTEAFF
TRBJ2-7	TRBD2	NA	TRBV11-3	TGTGCCAGCAGCTTAAGGGAGAGCGGGAGGGCCTACGAGCAGTACTTC	CASSLRESGRAYEQYF
TRBJ2-7	NA	once	TRBV7-6	TGTGCCAGCAGCTTAAAACAGGGCTCCGAGCAGTACTTC	CASSLKQGSEQYF
TRBJ1-2	TRBD1	NA	TRBV6-5	TGTGCCAGCCTCCCCGACAGGGGCCGTTTTTATGGCTACACCTTC	CASLPDRGRFYGYTF
TRBJ2-7	NA	NA	TRBV27	TGTGCCAGCAGTTTATCGACACCGCCGAGCTCCTACGAGCAGTACTTC	CASSLSTPPSSYEQYF
TRBJ1-4	TRBD1	NA	TRBV19	TGTGCCAGTAGCCGGAGACAGGGCGACGAAAAACTGTTTTTT	CASSRRQGDEKLFF
TRBJ2-7	NA	NA	TRBV27	TGTGCCAGCATAAGAAAGCGGCCCGCCTCCTACGAGCAGTACTTC	CASIRKRPASYEQYF
TRBJ1-1	TRBD1	NA	TRBV18	TGTGCCAGCTCTCGTCCGGGATCCAGGGGGACTGAAGCTTTCTTT	CASSRPGSRGTEAFF
TRBJ2-2	TRBD2	once	TRBV7-8	TGTGCCAGCAGCCTAGGGACTAGCGGGAGGTATAGCACCGGGGAGCTGTTTTTT	CASSLGTSGRYSTGELFF
TRBJ2-6	TRBD1	NA	TRBV5-1	TGCGCCAGCAGCTGGACAGGTACCTCCTCTGGGGCCAACGTCCTGACTTTC	CASSWTGTSSGANVLTF
TRBJ1-1	NA	NA	TRBV5-1	TGCGCCAGCAGCCTGACCGGGACTCAGATGAACACTGAAGCTTTCTTT	CASSLTGTQMNTEAFF
TRBJ1-1	NA	NA	TRBV19	TGTGCCAGTAGTATGAGGACTGAAGCTTTCTTT	CASSMRTEAFF
TRBJ2-7	NA	NA	TRBV5-4	TGTGCCAGCAGCTACGACTGGAAGGGGGCCTACGAGCAGTACTTC	CASSYDWKGAYEQYF
TRBJ1-1	TRBD1	NA	TRBV30	TGTGCCTGGAACGCCGGGACAGGGCAAACTTGGGCTTTCTTT	CAWNAGTGQTWAFF
TRBJ1-5	TRBD1	NA	TRBV19	TGTGCCAGTAGAAGACAGGGACATAGCAATCAGCCCCAGCATTTT	CASRRQGHSNQPQHF